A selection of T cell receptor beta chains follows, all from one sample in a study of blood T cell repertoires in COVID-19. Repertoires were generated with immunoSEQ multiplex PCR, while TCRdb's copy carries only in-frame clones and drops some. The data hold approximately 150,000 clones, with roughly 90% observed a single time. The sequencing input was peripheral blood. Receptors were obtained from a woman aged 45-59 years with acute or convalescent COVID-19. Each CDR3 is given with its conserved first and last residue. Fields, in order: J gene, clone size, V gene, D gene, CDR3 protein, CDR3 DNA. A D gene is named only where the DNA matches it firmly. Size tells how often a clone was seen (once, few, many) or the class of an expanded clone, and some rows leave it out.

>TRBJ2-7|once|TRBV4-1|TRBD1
CASSQEDRQGHEQYF
TGCGCCAGCAGCCAGGAGGACAGGCAAGGGCACGAGCAGTACTTC
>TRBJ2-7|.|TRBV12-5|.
CASGSLAYEQYF
TGTGCTAGTGGTTCCTTAGCCTACGAGCAGTACTTC
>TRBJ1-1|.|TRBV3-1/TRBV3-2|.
CASSDLGQAAFF
TGTGCCAGCAGCGACCTGGGACAAGCAGCTTTCTTT
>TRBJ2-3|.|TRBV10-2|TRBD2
CASSAAGGVTDTQYF
TGCGCCAGCAGTGCGGCCGGGGGGGTCACAGATACGCAGTATTTT
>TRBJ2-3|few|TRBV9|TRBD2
CASSGLAGADTQYF
TGTGCCAGCAGCGGACTAGCGGGGGCAGATACGCAGTATTTT
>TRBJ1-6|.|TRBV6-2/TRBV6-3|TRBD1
CASSYKTGGYSPLHF
TGTGCCAGCAGTTACAAGACAGGGGGATATTCACCCCTCCACTTT
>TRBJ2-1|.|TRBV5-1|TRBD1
CASSLEPGGYNEQFF
TGCGCCAGCAGCTTGGAGCCAGGGGGTTACAATGAGCAGTTCTTC
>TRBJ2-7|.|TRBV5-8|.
CASSLFPPSYEQYF
TGTGCCAGCAGCTTATTTCCCCCGAGCTACGAGCAGTACTTC
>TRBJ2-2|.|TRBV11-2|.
CASSPSYRSAGELFF
TGTGCCAGCAGCCCCTCCTACAGGTCGGCCGGGGAGCTGTTTTTT
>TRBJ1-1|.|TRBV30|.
CAWRIGTNTEAFF
TGTGCCTGGAGAATCGGGACAAACACTGAAGCTTTCTTT
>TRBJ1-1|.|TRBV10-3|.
CAISVIERKNTEAFF
TGTGCCATCAGTGTGATTGAGAGAAAGAACACTGAAGCTTTCTTT
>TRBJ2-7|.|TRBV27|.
CASSRVLGVGLYEQYF
TGTGCCAGCAGCCGGGTCCTCGGCGTGGGTTTATACGAGCAGTACTTC
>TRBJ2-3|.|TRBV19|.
CASSKSKRDTQYF
TGTGCCAGTAGTAAAAGTAAGAGAGATACGCAGTATTTT
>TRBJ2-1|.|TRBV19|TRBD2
CASSIRSGRAGNEQFF
TGTGCCAGTAGTATTCGTAGCGGGAGGGCCGGAAATGAGCAGTTCTTC
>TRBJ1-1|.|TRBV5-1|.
CASSLLQNTEAFF
TGCGCCAGCAGCTTGTTACAGAACACTGAAGCTTTCTTT
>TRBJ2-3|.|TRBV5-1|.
CASGYRSTDTQYF
TGCGCCAGCGGGTACAGGAGCACAGATACGCAGTATTTT
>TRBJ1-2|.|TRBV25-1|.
CASSEGSGGNYGYTF
TGTGCCAGCAGTGAAGGGTCAGGAGGGAACTATGGCTACACCTTC
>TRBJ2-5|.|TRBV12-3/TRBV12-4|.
CASSWHQETQYF
TGTGCCAGCAGTTGGCACCAAGAGACCCAGTACTTC
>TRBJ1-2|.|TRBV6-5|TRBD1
CASIRGQGSYGYTF
TGTGCCAGCATCAGGGGACAGGGTTCCTATGGCTACACCTTC
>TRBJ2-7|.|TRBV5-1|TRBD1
CASSRGQPDEQYF
TGCGCCAGCAGCAGGGGACAGCCAGACGAGCAGTACTTC
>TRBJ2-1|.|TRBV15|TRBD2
CATSRGTSGAYSYNEQFF
TGTGCCACCAGTCGGGGGACTAGCGGGGCCTACTCCTACAATGAGCAGTTCTTC
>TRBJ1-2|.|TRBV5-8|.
CASSASRSHGYTF
TGTGCCAGCAGCGCGAGTAGAAGCCATGGCTACACCTTC
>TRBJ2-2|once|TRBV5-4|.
CASSPPGGVTGELFF
TGTGCCAGCAGCCCCCCTGGAGGGGTCACCGGGGAGCTGTTTTTT
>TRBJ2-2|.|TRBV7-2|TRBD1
CASSLSQGGTGELFF
TGTGCCAGCAGCTTATCACAGGGGGGCACCGGGGAGCTGTTTTTT
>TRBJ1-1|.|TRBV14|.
CASSQDFGELMNTEAFF
TGTGCCAGCAGCCAAGATTTTGGTGAGCTGATGAACACTGAAGCTTTCTTT
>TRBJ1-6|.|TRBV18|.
CASSANGNSPLHF
TGTGCCAGCTCAGCTAACGGGAATTCACCCCTCCACTTT
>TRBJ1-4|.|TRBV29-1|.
CSVARGSEKLFF
TGCAGCGTGGCAAGGGGGAGTGAAAAACTGTTTTTT
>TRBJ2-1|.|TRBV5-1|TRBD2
CASSSPGLAGASSYNEQFF
TGCGCCAGCAGCAGCCCGGGACTAGCGGGGGCAAGCTCCTACAATGAGCAGTTCTTC
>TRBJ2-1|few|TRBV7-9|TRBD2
CASSPTSGGTNEQFF
TGTGCCAGCAGCCCAACTAGCGGGGGAACCAATGAGCAGTTCTTC
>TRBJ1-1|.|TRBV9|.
CASSVAGTSYTEAFF
TGTGCCAGCAGTGTAGCGGGGACAAGTTACACTGAAGCTTTCTTT